This passage covers 14 T cell receptor beta chains from one sample sequenced in a study of blood T cell repertoires in COVID-19 (dated by TCRdb to 2020 to 2021). The library was generated by the immunoSEQ multiplex PCR assay. Entries here come from immuneACCESS through TCRdb and include only in-frame sequences with V and J called. Some clones fail to appear in such tables; in the studies checked, an unresolved V gene covers under half of the shortfall, and the cause of the remainder is unknown. The sample contains over 75,000 clones, approximately 79% of them found a single time. About 11% of the sample rests with the top ten. The sequenced material came from peripheral blood. The source of these receptors is an older man with acute or convalescent COVID-19.

This chain links TRBV7-9 with TRBJ2-7; unclear D gene. CDR1 SEHNR and CDR2 FQNEAQ come from the germline V gene (reference sequence). V lost 5 bases and J 5 bases, leaving 10 bases between the germline ends. This CDR3 spans 12 amino acids. The CDR3 reads CASSPRSDEQYF. CDR3 DNA sequence: TGTGCCAGCAGCCCTCGGTCGGACGAGCAGTACTTC.

This clone was detected a few times. The rearrangement links TRBV6-6 to TRBJ2-7, with D maybe TRBD2 (5 bases). This CDR3 has 13 residues. V lost 6 bases, J lost 3 bases, and 12 bases lay in between. In germline, CDR1 is MNHNY, CDR2 SVGAGI (reference sequence). CDR3 residues: CASSLGLGYEQYF. The CDR3, as DNA: TGTGCCAGCAGCCTCGGACTCGGCTACGAGCAGTACTTC.

The chain has TRBV6-6 and TRBJ2-1, with TRBD1 matching over 8 bases. Germline V gene data show CDR1 as MNHNY and CDR2 as SVGAGI (reference sequence). The CDR3 has 15 amino acids. V was pared by 10 bases and J by 4 bases, with 12 bases of the junction left unmatched. CDR3 sequence (DNA): TGTGCCACCGCACGCTCCGGACAGGGATACAATGAGCAGTTCTTC. Its translation is CATARSGQGYNEQFF.

The V gene is TRBV6-5, the J gene TRBJ2-7; D is perhaps TRBD2 (5 bases). Germline V gives CDR1 MNHEY, CDR2 SVGAGI. The V gene lost 8 bases and the J gene lost 5 bases, with 10 bases spanning the gap. CDR3 length: 11 residues. Written as DNA, the CDR3 is TGTGCCAGCTGTCTAGCTGACGAGCAGTACGTC. Protein: CASCLADEQYV.

This clone was counted a few times. The J gene is TRBJ1-1, the V gene TRBV9; 8 nucleotides line up with TRBD1. This CDR3 is 15 amino acids long. J gave up 5 bases and V 0 bases, and 6 bases lay outside the gene matches. Germline V gene sequence: CDR1 SGDLS, CDR2 YYNGEE. The chain's CDR3 is CASSVDPDRETEAFF. CDR3 in DNA: TGTGCCAGCAGCGTAGACCCGGACAGGGAGACTGAAGCTTTCTTT. The entire variable domain, with the rest obtained from reference TRBV9 and TRBJ1-1, is as follows: DSGVTQTPKHLITATGQRVTLRCSPRSGDLSVYWYQQSLDQGLQFLIQYYNGEERAKGNILERFSAQQFPDLHSELNLSSLELGDSALYFCASSVDPDRETEAFFGQGTRLTVV.

This chain connects TRBV19 to TRBJ2-7, with unresolved D. Between the trimmed V and J ends, which lost 10 bases and 4 bases, there was a span of 20 bases. Germline CDR1 is LNHDA and CDR2 is SQIVND (reference sequence). The CDR3 length is 14 residues. CDR3 nucleotides: TGTGCCACCGCAGTCCAGGCACATCAGTACGAGCAGTACTTC. Amino acids: CATAVQAHQYEQYF.

The CDR3 nucleotides are TGTGCCAGCGCGTACTCCGGGACACAGACCGGGGAGCTGTTTTTT. Its protein is CASAYSGTQTGELFF. This chain connects TRBV28 to TRBJ2-2; a weak D match, TRBD1 (6 bases). The CDR3 consists of 15 residues. The V end was cut by 8 bases, the J end by 5 bases, with 18 bases between. Germline assignment: CDR1 MDHEN and CDR2 SYDVKM.

The chain couples TRBV5-5 to TRBJ2-7; unclear D gene. Germline V gene sequence: CDR1 SGHKS, CDR2 YYEKEE (reference sequence). V lost 0 bases to trimming and J lost 0 bases, with 10 bases between them. The CDR3 covers 15 residues. The CDR3 bases are TGTGCCAGCAGCTTGGAGTCGTGGCCCTCCTACGAGCAGTACTTC. Translated: CASSLESWPSYEQYF.

This clone came up once. The chain combines TRBV3-1 (or the pseudogene TRBV3-2) with TRBJ2-1; possible D gene TRBD2, 5 bases. This CDR3 region has 15 residues. The germline V gene encodes CDR1 LGHDT and CDR2 YNNKEL (reference sequence). Trimming left V 1 base short and J 2 bases short, with 9 bases between. The CDR3: CASSQVLAPYNEQFF. The CDR3 DNA reads TGTGCCAGCAGCCAAGTTCTAGCCCCCTACAATGAGCAGTTCTTC.

The genes are TRBV19 and TRBJ1-3, with D unclear. The V end was cut by 5 bases, the J end by 0 bases, with 20 bases between. Germline values: CDR1 LNHDA, CDR2 SQIVND (reference sequence). The CDR3 length is 18 residues. DNA for the CDR3: TGTGCCAGTAGTCCTTATCCCACGGACTTCTTCTCTGGAAACACCATATATTTT. Translating gives CASSPYPTDFFSGNTIYF.

The chain is built from TRBV6-1 and TRBJ2-7, with 9 bases that match TRBD1. Germline loops: CDR1 MNHNS, CDR2 SASEGT. The CDR3 runs 15 residues. With V trimmed by 3 bases and J by 5 bases, 8 bases remained unmatched. The CDR3 region has the DNA TGTGCCAGCAGTGATAGGAGGACAGGGGAAAACGAGCAGTACTTC. This translates into CASSDRRTGENEQYF.

This clone was counted a few times. V gene TRBV7-2 combines with J gene TRBJ2-2, with 10 bases identical to TRBD1. From germline, CDR1 is SGHTA and CDR2 FQGNSA. The V and J ends lost 3 bases and 0 bases, in that order; junction bases with no gene match: 1. The CDR3 totals 16 residues. The CDR3 loop is CASSFGQGANTGELFF. The DNA for the CDR3 is TGTGCCAGCAGCTTCGGACAGGGGGCGAACACCGGGGAGCTGTTTTTT.

This clone was picked up one time. In nucleotides, the CDR3 is TGTGCCAGCAGTGGAGGCAGCCGTTACGAGCAGTACGTC. This translates into CASSGGSRYEQYV. This sequence joins TRBV2 and TRBJ2-7; D not resolved. The V end lost 4 bases, the J end lost 4 bases, and 11 bases lay between the germline ends. The CDR3 length is 13 residues. In germline, CDR1 is SNHLY, CDR2 FYNNEI.

This sequence joins TRBV3-1 (or the pseudogene TRBV3-2) and TRBJ2-7; D might be TRBD1 (6 bases). The CDR3 has 14 amino acids. Germline-derived CDR1 and CDR2 are LGHDT and YNNKEL (reference sequence). Trimming left V 2 bases short and J 7 bases short, with 15 bases between. CDR3 in amino acids: CASSQQGTPGEQYF. The CDR3 DNA reads TGTGCCAGCAGCCAACAGGGGACCCCGGGGGAGCAGTACTTC.